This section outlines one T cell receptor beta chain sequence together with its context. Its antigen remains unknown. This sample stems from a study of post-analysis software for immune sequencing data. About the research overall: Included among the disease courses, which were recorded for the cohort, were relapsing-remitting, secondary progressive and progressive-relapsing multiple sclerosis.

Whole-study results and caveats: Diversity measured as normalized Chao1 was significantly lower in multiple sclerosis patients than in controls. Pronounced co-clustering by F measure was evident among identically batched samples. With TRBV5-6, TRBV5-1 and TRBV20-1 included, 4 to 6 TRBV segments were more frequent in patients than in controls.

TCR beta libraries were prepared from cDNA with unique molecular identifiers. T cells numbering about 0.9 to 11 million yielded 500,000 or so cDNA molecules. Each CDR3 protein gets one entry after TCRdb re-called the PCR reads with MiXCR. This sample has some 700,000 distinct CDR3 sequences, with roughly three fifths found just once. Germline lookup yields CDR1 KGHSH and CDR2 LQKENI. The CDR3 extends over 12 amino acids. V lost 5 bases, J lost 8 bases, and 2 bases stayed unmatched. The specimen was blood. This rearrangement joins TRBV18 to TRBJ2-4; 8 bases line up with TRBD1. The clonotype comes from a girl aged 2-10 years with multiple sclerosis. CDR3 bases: TGTGCCAGCTCAGGACAGGGTTACATTCAGTACTTC. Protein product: CASSGQGYIQYF.